Presented here are 25 T cell receptor beta chains from one specimen sequenced in a study of cytomegalovirus exposure and HLA in healthy donors. Repertoires were generated with immunoSEQ multiplex PCR, while TCRdb's copy carries only in-frame clones and drops some. The sample shows fewer than 350,000 clones, around nine tenths of them seen only once. Sequencing was done on a sample of PBMCs. The receptors originated from a woman between 18 and 29 years old in good health and CMV-seronegative.

The J gene is TRBJ2-2, the V gene TRBV9; D remains unclear. The V and J ends lost 3 bases and 5 bases respectively, with 8 bases between them. CDR1 is SGDLS and CDR2 is YYNGEE in the germline V gene. The CDR3 contains 13 residues. CDR3 nucleotides: TGTGCCAGCAGCGATAGTTGGACCGGGGAGCTGTTTTTT. This encodes CASSDSWTGELFF. The full variable domain, with the rest looked up from reference TRBV9 and TRBJ2-2, is DSGVTQTPKHLITATGQRVTLRCSPRSGDLSVYWYQQSLDQGLQFLIQYYNGEERAKGNILERFSAQQFPDLHSELNLSSLELGDSALYFCASSDSWTGELFFGEGSRLTVL.

V usage is TRBV6-5 and J usage is TRBJ1-2, with 10 bases fitting TRBD1. This CDR3 spans 14 amino acids. Germline assignment: CDR1 MNHEY and CDR2 SVGAGI. V shed 5 bases and J 7 bases; nucleotides not matched to a gene: 7. This chain's CDR3 is CASSTDRGLGGYTF. The CDR3 bases are TGTGCCAGCAGTACCGACAGGGGGCTTGGTGGCTACACCTTC.

V is TRBV7-3 and J is TRBJ2-3, with 8 bases fitting TRBD2. Germline values: CDR1 SGHTA, CDR2 FQGTGA. V dropped 5 bases and J dropped 4; count of bases not matched to a gene: 8. The CDR3 is made up of 15 amino acids. CDR3 region: CASSPREGQADTQYF. Written as DNA, the CDR3 is TGTGCCAGCAGCCCCCGGGAGGGCCAGGCAGATACGCAGTATTTT.

This chain uses TRBV4-2 with TRBJ2-1; TRBD2 agrees at 13 bases. The V segment lost 5 bases and the J segment 5 bases; nucleotides outside the gene matches: 3. The CDR3 length is 15 residues. Germline values: CDR1 LGHNA, CDR2 YNFKEQ. The CDR3 reads CASSVGTSGNNEQFF. CDR3 in DNA: TGTGCCAGCAGCGTCGGGACTAGCGGGAACAATGAGCAGTTCTTC.

J is TRBJ2-7 and V is TRBV5-1; possibly TRBD1 for D (6 bases). The length of the CDR3 is 15 residues. The germline CDR1 and CDR2 sequences are SGHRS and YFSETQ. The ends were cut back, 4 bases at V and 3 bases at J, with 17 bases in the middle. The CDR3 sequence is CASSQTGSLSYEQYF. The DNA of the CDR3 is TGCGCCAGCAGCCAAACAGGGTCCTTAAGCTACGAGCAGTACTTC.

This clone was observed once. The gene calls are TRBV28 and TRBJ1-5; possibly TRBD1 for D (6 bases). The V gene lost 3 bases and the J gene lost 7 bases, with 19 bases spanning the gap. CDR3 length equals 16 residues. Germline CDR1 and CDR2: MDHEN and SYDVKM. The CDR3 loop is CASSLVFTGIGQPQHF. The CDR3 coding sequence is TGTGCCAGCAGTTTGGTCTTCACAGGGATAGGCCAGCCCCAGCATTTT.

This clone has more than one count but fewer than ten. Here the CDR3 DNA reads TGTGCCAGCAGTCTGATTAAGGGGTCACCCCTCCACTTT. It specifies CASSLIKGSPLHF. The chain employs TRBV28 and TRBJ1-6; D is possibly TRBD1 (5 bases). Germline CDR1 and CDR2: MDHEN and SYDVKM. V gave up 5 bases and J gave up 10 bases, with 12 bases separating them. This CDR3 has 13 amino acids.

The gene calls are TRBV27 and TRBJ2-7, with D tentatively TRBD1 (6 bases). From germline, CDR1 is MNHEY and CDR2 SMNVEV (reference sequence). This CDR3 has 15 residues. V was trimmed by 5 bases and J by 0 bases, leaving 14 bases between them. CDR3: CASSTTGPLSYEQYF. The CDR3 DNA sequence: TGTGCCAGCAGTACCACAGGGCCCCTCTCCTACGAGCAGTACTTC.

The chain joins TRBV5-6 to TRBJ2-7; 9 bases line up with TRBD2. The V segment lost 3 bases and the J segment 0 bases; nucleotides outside the gene matches: 13. This CDR3 region has 18 residues. Germline CDR1 is SGHDT and CDR2 is YYEEEE. CDR3 region: CASSSRTGAGGSSYEQYF. The CDR3 DNA follows: TGTGCCAGCAGCTCCAGGACAGGCGCGGGGGGGAGCTCCTACGAGCAGTACTTC.

This clone has a handful of counts. The chain joins TRBV11-3 to TRBJ2-2; 7 nucleotides line up with TRBD2. CDR1 is SGHNT and CDR2 is YENEEA in the germline V gene. The CDR3 contains 15 residues. V gave up 4 bases and J gave up 1 base; unmatched junction bases: 3. CDR3 coding DNA: TGTGCCAGCAGCTCCTCGGGAGGGAACACCGGGGAGCTGTTTTTT. This encodes CASSSSGGNTGELFF.

This clone appeared a few times. The chain joins TRBV30 to TRBJ1-2; D is ambiguous. This CDR3 is 13 amino acids long. CDR1 is GTSNPN, CDR2 SVGIG, per germline (reference sequence). Trimming removed 5 bases from V and 8 bases from J, with 18 bases in between. CDR3 sequence: CAWHPNPGKGYTF. The DNA of the CDR3 is TGTGCCTGGCATCCAAATCCGGGGAAGGGCTACACCTTC. Drawing the rest from reference TRBV30 and TRBJ1-2, the complete variable domain is SQTIHQWPATLVQPVGSPLSLECTVEGTSNPNLYWYRQAAGRGLQLLFYSVGIGQISSEVPQNLSASRPQDRQFILSSKKLLLSDSGFYLCAWHPNPGKGYTFGSGTRLTVV.

The chain has TRBV10-1 and TRBJ1-1; TRBD1 agrees at 7 bases. Germline-derived CDR1 and CDR2 are WNHNN and SYGVQD (reference sequence). J gave up 6 bases and V 3 bases, and 1 base lay outside the gene matches. This CDR3 is built from 12 residues. This chain's CDR3 is CASSDTGAEAFF. CDR3 sequence (DNA): TGCGCCAGCAGTGATACAGGGGCTGAAGCTTTCTTT.

Worth noting for this clone: Additional DNA sequences in this sample encode the identical CDR3. The chain combines TRBV6-5 with TRBJ2-1; no reliable D call. V was cut by 6 bases and J by 4 bases, with 4 bases left in between. Germline CDR1 and CDR2: MNHEY and SVGAGI. The CDR3 consists of 11 residues. CDR3 residues: CASSLYNEQFF. The CDR3 DNA reads as TGTGCCAGCAGCCTGTACAATGAGCAGTTCTTC.

This clone was seen a handful of times. The chain combines TRBV4-1 with TRBJ1-1, with D tentatively TRBD1 (6 bases). With 3 bases removed from V and 5 bases from J, the gap between germline ends came to 10 bases. Per the germline V gene, CDR1 is MGHRA and CDR2 is YSYEKL. The CDR3 consists of 13 residues. The DNA of the CDR3 is TGCGCCAGCAGCCAGGGGGCACGGACTGAAGCTTTCTTT. Its translation: CASSQGARTEAFF.

The chain couples TRBV9 to TRBJ2-1; a weak D match, TRBD1 (7 bases). Trimming cost V 4 bases and J 4 bases, with 15 bases left between them. The CDR3 is made up of 15 amino acids. Germline CDR1 reads SGDLS; CDR2 reads YYNGEE. The CDR3 DNA sequence: TGTGCCAGCAGCCCCCAGGGGGGTCCATACAATGAGCAGTTCTTC. It is translated as CASSPQGGPYNEQFF.

The table lists this clone with a few counts. The chain couples TRBV9 to TRBJ2-1; D is undetermined. V was clipped by 1 base and J by 5 bases, with 4 bases between them. From germline, CDR1 is SGDLS and CDR2 YYNGEE. The CDR3 is 12 amino acids. The CDR3 here is CASSVTDNEQFF. CDR3 nucleotide sequence: TGTGCCAGCAGCGTAACTGACAATGAGCAGTTCTTC.

V is TRBV7-9 and J is TRBJ2-1; 11 bases are shared with TRBD2. The CDR3 contains 15 residues. With 5 bases clipped from V and 2 bases from J, the junction kept 2 bases outside the gene matches. Germline V gene sequence: CDR1 SEHNR, CDR2 FQNEAQ (reference sequence). The CDR3 is CASSVSGRAYNEQFF. Written as DNA, the CDR3 is TGTGCCAGCAGCGTTAGCGGGAGGGCCTACAATGAGCAGTTCTTC. Variable domain in full (rest from reference TRBV7-9 and TRBJ2-1): DTGVSQNPRHKITKRGQNVTFRCDPISEHNRLYWYRQTLGQGPEFLTYFQNEAQLEKSRLLSDRFSAERPKGSFSTLEIQRTEQGDSAMYLCASSVSGRAYNEQFFGPGTRLTVL.

J is TRBJ1-1 and V is TRBV4-3; D is unclear. Between the trimmed V and J ends, which lost 6 bases and 3 bases, there was a span of 14 bases. Germline lookup yields CDR1 LGHNA and CDR2 YSLEER. CDR3 length: 14 residues. The CDR3 region has the DNA TGCGCCAGCAGGAGAGGGTTTGTAGACACTGAAGCTTTCTTT. Amino acids: CASRRGFVDTEAFF.

The gene calls are TRBV28 and TRBJ2-1; tentatively, D is TRBD2 (5 bases). The V end was cut by 6 bases, the J end by 5 bases, with 20 bases between. This CDR3 is 16 amino acids long. The V gene's germline CDR1 is MDHEN and CDR2 SYDVKM. This CDR3 reads CASSQAGLASDNEQFF. CDR3 bases: TGTGCCAGCAGCCAAGCCGGACTGGCTTCGGACAATGAGCAGTTCTTC.

This clone was counted a single time. The rearrangement links TRBV28 to TRBJ2-1; 7 bases match TRBD2. Germline CDR1 and CDR2: MDHEN and SYDVKM. The junction had 16 bases not matched to a gene; V was cut back by 5 bases and J by 9 bases. This CDR3 region has 16 residues. In nucleotides, the CDR3 is TGTGCCAGCAGTCTACGCCCGGGACTAATACAATCTGAGCAGTTCTTC. Protein: CASSLRPGLIQSEQFF.

This chain uses TRBV11-2 with TRBJ2-1; 7 nucleotides align to TRBD2. CDR1 and CDR2 (germline): SGHAT, FQNNGV. V was clipped by 6 bases and J by 5 bases; unmatched bases: 1. CDR3 length: 12 amino acids. In DNA form, the CDR3 reads TGTGCCAGCAGGAGCGGGGACAATGAGCAGTTCTTC. This codes for CASRSGDNEQFF.

J is TRBJ2-3 and V is TRBV4-3, with no clear D. The CDR3 runs 15 residues. Germline assignment: CDR1 LGHNA and CDR2 YSLEER. V was clipped by 0 bases and J by 6 bases, with 13 bases between them. CDR3 in amino acids: CASSQDFRSGDTQYF. The CDR3 region has the DNA TGCGCCAGCAGCCAAGATTTTCGCTCCGGGGATACGCAGTATTTT.

This clone was counted once. The chain uses TRBV27 and TRBJ2-7; TRBD2 matches at 11 bases. Germline trimming cut 8 bases from V and 1 base from J; bases unmatched to any gene: 7. This CDR3 spans 15 amino acids. Germline CDR1 is MNHEY and CDR2 is SMNVEV (reference sequence). CDR3 residues: CASRYGLAGSYEQYF. The CDR3 nucleotides read TGTGCCAGCCGATACGGACTAGCGGGTTCCTACGAGCAGTACTTC.

V is TRBV21-1 and J is TRBJ1-5; the D call in the table, TRBD1, was not verified against the DNA. TRBV21-1 is labeled a pseudogene. The CDR3 runs to 21 residues. DNA for the CDR3: TGTGCCAGCAGCAAGTGGGAGAACGGGACAGGGACATATGGGGGCAATCAGCCCCAGCATTTT. It specifies CASSKWENGTGTYGGNQPQHF.

The gene calls are TRBV27 and TRBJ2-2, with TRBD1 as a possible D gene (7 bases). The CDR3 sequence is 14 residues long. Germline CDR1 MNHEY, CDR2 SMNVEV (reference sequence). Trimming removed 3 bases at V and 7 bases at J, with 12 bases between. Here the CDR3 reads CASSFRQGGGELFF. CDR3 in DNA: TGTGCCAGCAGTTTCCGGCAGGGGGGCGGGGAGCTGTTTTTT.